This T cell receptor beta chain was recovered during a study of T cells after yellow fever vaccination. CDR3 length: 12 amino acids. From germline, CDR1 is SGHRS and CDR2 YFSETQ. V lost 10 bases and J 3 bases, leaving 12 bases between the germline ends. TCRdb reanalysed the 5' RACE reads using MiXCR and keeps one entry per CDR3 protein. The sample consists of about 220,000 distinct CDR3 sequences, less than 3.5% of them appearing once. This specimen consisted of CD4+ T cells sorted from PBMCs, obtained 10 days after the yellow fever booster vaccination. V is TRBV5-1 and J is TRBJ2-3, with a weak D call TRBD2 (5 bases). The source of this sequence is a man aged 18 to 29 who received the YFV17D yellow fever vaccine. DNA of the CDR3: TGCGCCTCGGGCCGGGGAACAGATACGCAGTATTTT. This sequence encodes CASGRGTDTQYF.